The clone carrying this T cell receptor beta chain was found many times. Its antigen is unidentified. TCRdb reprocessed the RT-PCR reads with MiXCR, giving one entry per CDR3 protein. The table includes about 530,000 distinct CDR3 sequences, about an eighth detected once. This CDR3 spans 18 amino acids. CDR1 is MNHEY and CDR2 is SMNVEV in the germline V gene (reference sequence). Losses at the gene ends were 5 bases for V and 4 bases for J; bases not matched to a gene: 13. This sample was included in a study of response to subunit inactivated influenza vaccine. Study-wide points: Authors suggested each seasonal influenza vaccination recruits few new T cells.

The receptor's source is a man aged 45-60 years who received an inactivated influenza vaccine. The source material was PBMCs from blood, sampled about 6 weeks after vaccination. The V call is TRBV27, the J call TRBJ2-6; 8 bases map to TRBD1. CDR3 nucleotide sequence: TGTGCCAGCAGTCCGGAGACAGGGGCCCTAGGAGGGGCCAACGTCCTGACTTTC. Translation: CASSPETGALGGANVLTF.